Listed below are T cell receptor beta chains from one sample, sequenced in a study of blood T cells in healthy people across ages. TCRdb reprocessed the 5' RACE reads via MiXCR and lists one record per CDR3 protein. The table lists 1.8 million or so distinct CDR3 sequences, around 42% of them singletons. The sample taken for sequencing was blood. These TCRs come from a human donor in good health. Both conserved end residues are part of each CDR3. The D gene is left open where the match is weak. Some rows have no size entry. The others give once, few or many, or a class for an expanded clone.

DNA | CDR3 | J | size | D | V
TGTGCCAGCAACTTTCAGATTTACAGCCAGACTGAAGCTTTCTTT | CASNFQIYSQTEAFF | TRBJ1-1 | . | . | TRBV5-5
TGTGCCAGCAGTGGACAATCTAGTGGACAGGGAGAATCCTACGAGCAGTACTTC | CASSGQSSGQGESYEQYF | TRBJ2-7 | . | TRBD1 | TRBV25-1
TGTGCCAGCAGCTTCGGATCAACCCTAATAACCTACGAGCAGTACTTC | CASSFGSTLITYEQYF | TRBJ2-7 | . | . | TRBV7-2
TGCAGCGCCCGTAGCGGGGGGTTCGCAGATACGCAGTATTTT | CSARSGGFADTQYF | TRBJ2-3 | . | TRBD2 | TRBV29-1
TGCAGTGCTATTGCGTGGGACCGTGACGAAAAAGAGACCCAGTTCTTC | CSAIAWDRDEKETQFF | TRBJ2-1 | once | . | TRBV20-1
TGCAGCGTCGGGACGGGTCCCGAGCAGTACTTC | CSVGTGPEQYF | TRBJ2-7 | many | . | TRBV29-1
TGTGCCAGCATCCCCCCGGGACCCCTAGAGAGAGCTGAAGCTTTCTTT | CASIPPGPLERAEAFF | TRBJ1-1 | . | . | TRBV28
TGTGCCAGCAGACCGGACTATTCCTACAATGAGCAGTTCTTC | CASRPDYSYNEQFF | TRBJ2-1 | few | . | TRBV6-2/TRBV6-3
TGTGCTAGTGGTGTCAGGGAAAATCAGCCCCAGCATTTT | CASGVRENQPQHF | TRBJ1-5 | few | . | TRBV12-5
TGTGCCAGCAGCTTGGATGGGGCGGAGGGCTACACCTTC | CASSLDGAEGYTF | TRBJ1-2 | . | . | TRBV5-6
TGTGCCAGCAGCTTGGAGAGGGTCTCCTACGAGCAGTACTTC | CASSLERVSYEQYF | TRBJ2-7 | many | . | TRBV7-9
TGTGCCAGCAGTGATGGGCTAGTTCTCGGAGATACGCAGTATTTT | CASSDGLVLGDTQYF | TRBJ2-3 | . | . | TRBV2
TGCAGTGCTAGGCAGGACGAAAACTATGGCTACACCTTC | CSARQDENYGYTF | TRBJ1-2 | . | . | TRBV20-1